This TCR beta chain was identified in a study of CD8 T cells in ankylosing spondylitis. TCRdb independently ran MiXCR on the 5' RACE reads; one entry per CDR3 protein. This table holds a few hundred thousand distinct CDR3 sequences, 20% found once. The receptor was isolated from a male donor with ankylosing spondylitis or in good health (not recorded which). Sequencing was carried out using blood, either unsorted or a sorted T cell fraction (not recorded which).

DNA of the CDR3: TGTGCCAGCAGTGATATACGCTCTGGGGCCAACGTCCTGACTTTC. The encoded protein is CASSDIRSGANVLTF. The rearrangement joins TRBV2 to TRBJ2-6; D remains ambiguous. The CDR3 totals 15 residues. CDR1 and CDR2 from the germline V gene are SNHLY and FYNNEI. Trimming shortened V by 3 bases and J by 0 bases, and 6 bases separated the two germline ends.